The next 25 T cell receptor beta chains were all read from a single sample in a study of blood T cell repertoires in COVID-19. Clones were read by immunoSEQ multiplex PCR, and TCRdb kept only the in-frame ones, dropping some. The profile shows 30,000 to 40,000 clones, about 85% of them singletons. Sequencing was carried out using peripheral blood. The receptors were sampled from a woman in her sixties or seventies with active COVID-19.

This chain connects TRBV2 to TRBJ1-2; the match to TRBD1 covers 9 bases. The V gene's germline CDR1 is SNHLY and CDR2 FYNNEI. The ends lost 6 bases at V and 0 bases at J; junction bases unmatched: 5. The CDR3 extends over 15 amino acids. The CDR3 nucleotides read TGTGCCAGCAGCATCGACAGGGGGGCTAACTATGGCTACACCTTC. It specifies CASSIDRGANYGYTF.

This chain joins TRBV18 and TRBJ1-2; the D is unclear. The CDR3 consists of 14 residues. Trimming stripped 2 bases from V and 7 bases from J, with 14 bases between. Germline CDR1 reads KGHSH; CDR2 reads LQKENI. In nucleotides, the CDR3 is TGTGCCAGCTCACCAATAGGTGGGGAGTCTGGCTACACCTTC. Amino acid sequence: CASSPIGGESGYTF.

The J gene is TRBJ2-3, the V gene TRBV11-2, with a possible D match to TRBD2 (5 bases). The CDR3 has 14 residues. V lost 3 bases and J 3 bases, leaving 10 bases between the germline ends. Germline CDR1 reads SGHAT; CDR2 reads FQNNGV. CDR3 sequence reads: CASSLAGRTDTQYF. Here the CDR3 DNA reads TGTGCCAGCAGCTTGGCGGGTCGAACAGATACGCAGTATTTT.

This clone showed up just a few times. The chain joins TRBV7-6 to TRBJ2-5, with 10 bases that match TRBD2. Germline CDR1 is SGHVS and CDR2 is FNYEAQ. The CDR3 length is 16 residues. V was clipped by 5 bases and J by 4 bases; unmatched bases: 10. The CDR3 region is CASSHRLAGGAETQYF. The DNA of the CDR3 is TGTGCCAGCAGCCACCGACTAGCGGGTGGGGCAGAGACCCAGTACTTC.

This chain uses TRBV30 with TRBJ1-6, with D possibly TRBD1 on 6 matching bases. This CDR3 has 12 residues. Per the germline V gene, CDR1 is GTSNPN and CDR2 is SVGIG (reference sequence). V was pared by 3 bases and J by 7 bases, with 7 bases between. CDR3 region: CAWSRGNSPLHF. CDR3 in DNA: TGTGCCTGGAGCAGGGGCAATTCACCCCTCCACTTT.

The chain links TRBV7-8 to TRBJ2-7; 11 bases are a match to TRBD1. Germline assignment: CDR1 SGHVS and CDR2 FQNEAQ. Trimming removed 6 bases from V and 2 bases from J; junction bases left unmatched: 15. This CDR3 is 18 amino acids long. DNA for the CDR3: TGTGCCAGCAGAAAGCTATACGGGACAGGGGGACCAGCCTACGAGCAGTACTTC. Translating it yields CASRKLYGTGGPAYEQYF.

The chain recombines TRBV5-6 with TRBJ1-1, with D maybe TRBD1 (5 bases). This CDR3 comprises 15 residues. Looked up from germline, CDR1 is SGHDT and CDR2 is YYEEEE. V was trimmed by 3 bases and J by 0 bases, leaving 12 bases between them. The DNA of the CDR3 is TGTGCCAGCAGCTCGGAGGGGCAGGTGAACACTGAAGCTTTCTTT. This encodes CASSSEGQVNTEAFF.

V usage is TRBV5-6 and J usage is TRBJ2-6; possibly TRBD2 for D (6 bases). Trimming removed 0 bases from V and 0 bases from J, with 10 bases in between. From germline, CDR1 is SGHDT and CDR2 YYEEEE. The CDR3 is 17 residues long. This CDR3 is CASSLGRVASGANVLTF. The CDR3 coding sequence is TGTGCCAGCAGCTTGGGGAGGGTCGCCTCTGGGGCCAACGTCCTGACTTTC. The variable domain in full, completed from reference TRBV5-6 and TRBJ2-6, reads DAGVTQSPTHLIKTRGQQVTLRCSPKSGHDTVSWYQQALGQGPQFIFQYYEEEERQRGNFPDRFSGHQFPNYSSELNVNALLLGDSALYLCASSLGRVASGANVLTFGAGSRLTVL.

This clone appeared a single time. This chain joins TRBV3-1 (or the pseudogene TRBV3-2) and TRBJ2-3; 8 bases agree with TRBD2. V was clipped by 4 bases and J by 2 bases; unmatched bases: 5. The germline V gene encodes CDR1 LGHDT and CDR2 YNNKEL (reference sequence). The CDR3 totals 15 residues. In DNA form, the CDR3 reads TGTGCCAGCAGCCCATATAGCGGGGACACAGATACGCAGTATTTT. Its translation is CASSPYSGDTDTQYF.

The chain combines TRBV14 with TRBJ2-1, with D perhaps matching TRBD1 (5 bases). The length of the CDR3 is 16 residues. Germline V gives CDR1 SGHDN, CDR2 FVKESK. V was trimmed by 0 bases and J by 4 bases, leaving 13 bases between them. For the CDR3, the DNA is TGTGCCAGCAGCCAAGATCGGGCAGGGTGGTACAATGAGCAGTTCTTC. Translating gives CASSQDRAGWYNEQFF.

The CDR3 region has the DNA TGTGCCAGCAGCTTAGCTTTAGGAGCGGGGGGCTCCTACGAGCAGTACTTC. This codes for CASSLALGAGGSYEQYF. The J gene is TRBJ2-7, the V gene TRBV11-1, with 9 bases fitting TRBD2. The CDR3 consists of 17 residues. Germline V CDR1 and CDR2: SGHAT, FQDESV (reference sequence). Trimming at V came to 0 bases and at J to 0 bases, leaving 6 bases not matched to a gene.

The chain links TRBV30 to TRBJ1-6; D possibly corresponds to TRBD1 (6 bases). V lost 3 bases to trimming and J lost 7 bases, with 13 bases between them. This CDR3 spans 14 amino acids. Germline V gene lookup returns CDR1 GTSNPN and CDR2 SVGIG (reference sequence). The CDR3 bases are TGTGCCTGGAGCGCGGGGGGCAGGAATTCACCCCTCCACTTT. This sequence encodes CAWSAGGRNSPLHF.

This chain uses TRBV9 with TRBJ2-3; 11 positions match TRBD2. After removal of 0 bases from V and 5 bases from J, the junction contained 8 bases not matched to a gene. This CDR3 has 17 amino acids. CDR1 and CDR2 (germline): SGDLS, YYNGEE. The CDR3, as DNA: TGTGCCAGCAGCGTAGCTATAGCGGGGGGGTACGAAGATACGCAGTATTTT. Residues: CASSVAIAGGYEDTQYF.

The gene calls are TRBV9 and TRBJ2-1, with 13 positions matching TRBD2. The CDR3 covers 16 residues. The V gene's germline CDR1 is SGDLS and CDR2 YYNGEE. Trimming removed 4 bases from V and 3 bases from J; junction bases left unmatched: 4. The CDR3 sequence: CASSTGLAGRYNEQFF. The CDR3 DNA reads TGTGCCAGCAGCACGGGACTAGCGGGACGCTACAATGAGCAGTTCTTC.

The gene calls are TRBV10-3 and TRBJ2-7; 11 nucleotides match TRBD1. The CDR3 has 16 residues. Losses at the gene ends were 8 bases for V and 2 bases for J; bases not matched to a gene: 11. Germline CDR1 ENHRY, CDR2 SYGVKD. The DNA of the CDR3 is TGTGCCATCGGGGTCCCCGGGACAGGGGGAACCTACGAGCAGTACTTC. Its translation is CAIGVPGTGGTYEQYF.

This clone was recorded only once. This chain connects TRBV11-1 to TRBJ2-5; 9 bases agree with TRBD1. Per the germline V gene, CDR1 is SGHAT and CDR2 is FQDESV (reference sequence). With 5 bases clipped from V and 3 bases from J, the junction kept 4 bases outside the gene matches. The CDR3 sequence is 14 residues long. The CDR3 nucleotides are TGTGCCAGCAGCCTGACAGGGGGTGAAGAGACCCAGTACTTC. Amino acids: CASSLTGGEETQYF.

This chain joins TRBV7-9 and TRBJ2-7, with TRBD2 identical over 10 bases. Per germline, CDR1 SEHNR and CDR2 FQNEAQ (reference sequence). The ends lost 3 bases at V and 6 bases at J; junction bases unmatched: 11. This CDR3 contains 16 residues. The CDR3: CASSFGLAGVAGEQYF. CDR3 nucleotide sequence: TGTGCCAGCAGCTTTGGGCTAGCGGGAGTGGCAGGCGAGCAGTACTTC.

CDR3 nucleotides: TGCAGCGTTGTGCCACTAGCGGGAGTCGGTAATGAGCAGTTCTTC. Its protein is CSVVPLAGVGNEQFF. The rearrangement joins TRBV29-1 to TRBJ2-1, with 11 bases fitting TRBD2. CDR1 is SQVTM and CDR2 is ANQGSEA in the germline V gene. The CDR3 spans 15 residues. V shed 4 bases and J 7 bases; nucleotides not matched to a gene: 9.

The V call is TRBV15, the J call TRBJ2-6; 8 bases are a match to TRBD1. The V gene's germline CDR1 is LNHNV and CDR2 YYDKDF (reference sequence). The CDR3 runs to 18 residues. V shed 0 bases, J shed 0 bases, and the junction held 4 bases outside the gene matches. Here the CDR3 reads CATSRDRTGRSGANVLTF. DNA of the CDR3: TGTGCCACCAGCAGAGATCGGACAGGGCGCTCTGGGGCCAACGTCCTGACTTTC.

CDR3 nucleotides: TGCAGTGCTAGTTCGGGACAGGGCGATGAAAAACTGTTTTTT. As protein: CSASSGQGDEKLFF. V usage is TRBV20-1 and J usage is TRBJ1-4, with 9 bases aligning to TRBD1. Germline V CDR1 and CDR2: DFQATT, SNEGSKA (reference sequence). This CDR3 has 14 residues. V lost 3 bases and J lost 6; bases outside the gene matches: 5.

The chain couples TRBV7-3 to TRBJ2-2; D ambiguous. The CDR3 totals 13 residues. V lost 5 bases and J 7 bases, leaving 11 bases between the germline ends. Germline V lookup: CDR1 SGHTA, CDR2 FQGTGA. DNA for the CDR3: TGTGCCAGCAGCCGAAATAGTCTCGGGGAGCTGTTTTTT. This sequence encodes CASSRNSLGELFF.

The chain combines TRBV19 with TRBJ1-2, with TRBD1 as a possible D gene (5 bases). CDR3 length: 15 amino acids. With 4 bases removed from V and 4 bases from J, the gap between germline ends came to 16 bases. CDR1 is LNHDA and CDR2 is SQIVND in the germline V gene (reference sequence). The CDR3 sequence: CASSSQGDGLYGYTF. CDR3 bases: TGTGCCAGTAGTAGCCAGGGTGATGGGCTCTATGGCTACACCTTC.

V and J are TRBV19 and TRBJ2-1, with 9 nucleotides matching TRBD2. V trimming: 7 bases; J trimming: 6 bases; junction bases outside the gene matches: 10. The CDR3 spans 15 residues. Germline V gene sequence: CDR1 LNHDA, CDR2 SQIVND (reference sequence). CDR3 DNA sequence: TGTGCCAGTAATCCTAGCGGGGTGGGAGGCAATGAGCAGTTCTTC. Translating it yields CASNPSGVGGNEQFF.

Written as DNA, the CDR3 is TGTGCCAGCAACCCGACAGAGAACACTGAAGCTTTCTTT. It is translated as CASNPTENTEAFF. This chain uses TRBV5-5 with TRBJ1-1; a weak D match, TRBD1 (5 bases). Germline CDR1 SGHKS, CDR2 YYEKEE (reference sequence). The CDR3 length is 13 residues. Trimming removed 6 bases at V and 1 base at J, with 10 bases between.

The rearrangement uses TRBV2 and TRBJ1-1; D is possibly TRBD1 (5 bases). V lost 6 bases, J lost 4 bases, and 9 bases lay in between. Germline-derived CDR1 and CDR2 are SNHLY and FYNNEI. This CDR3 comprises 12 residues. CDR3 amino acids: CASRTGSTEAFF. CDR3 bases: TGTGCCAGCAGAACAGGCTCCACTGAAGCTTTCTTT.